This TCR beta chain stems from a study of shared clonotypes between healthy human individuals. About the research overall: There were three CD4 naive, three CD4 memory, two CD8 naive and one CD8 memory plates per donor. Findings of the study overall: Estimated richness values were generally larger in naive subsets than in memory subsets.

TCRdb keeps only in-frame clones here, not all; method: immunoSEQ multiplex PCR. The sample records some 500,000 clones, roughly 95% being singletons. Per the germline V gene, CDR1 is SGHRS and CDR2 is YFSETQ. The V and J ends lost 4 bases and 2 bases, in that order; junction bases with no gene match: 3. The CDR3 is 16 residues long. On this clone itself: Antigen specificity is unknown.

Donation came from healthy HIV-negative adults that had no recent acute infections or vaccinations. The receptor's source is a woman in her twenties or thirties in good health. The specimen was naive CD4+ T cells sorted from blood. This sample's subset: CD45RA+ positively selected. The chain has TRBV5-1 and TRBJ2-3; TRBD2 matches at 14 bases. DNA of the CDR3: TGCGCCAGCAGCCCGACTAGCGGGAGGGCCACAGATACGCAGTATTTT. This codes for CASSPTSGRATDTQYF.